This T cell receptor (beta chain) was recovered during a study of T cell repertoires in cytomegalovirus infection. The overall study: Selected CMV epitopes included recently identified HLA-C-restricted ones as well as well-studied HLA-B-restricted ones. Public signatures in TCR beta pointed to CMV infection and matching HLA type.

Germline V CDR1 and CDR2: MNHEY, SVGAGI. V dropped 0 bases and J dropped 5 bases, with 13 bases sitting between them. The CDR3 runs to 15 residues. As to this clonotype: Its antigen remains unidentified.

TCRdb ran MiXCR on the reads and lists one entry per CDR3 protein. Counted here are a few hundred thousand distinct CDR3 sequences, 25% occurring once; the ten biggest clones make up about 14%. Points from the study as a whole: Clonotype analysis showed dominance of the ex vivo response by HLA-C-restricted CMV-specific TCR beta clonotypes.

The material was cultured PBMCs, obtained from culture after CMV antigen stimulation. The gene calls are TRBV6-5 and TRBJ1-1, with D unclear. The sequence came from a human donor in good health (CMV status not recorded). Some clones in this sample may be carry-over from other donors' samples. CDR3 region: CASSYSLSLGTEAFF. The CDR3 bases are TGTGCCAGCAGTTACTCCTTATCCCTGGGTACTGAAGCTTTCTTT.